The 8 T cell receptor beta chains below were found in one sample sequenced in a study of blood T cell repertoires in COVID-19. Profiling relied on immunoSEQ multiplex PCR, and the TCRdb table lists in-frame clones only, not all of them. The top ten clones hold over 1.2% of a sample with around 50,000 clones, approximately 90% of them seen once. Sequenced material: peripheral blood. All receptors derive from a man between 60 and 75 years old with acute or convalescent COVID-19.

V usage is TRBV30 and J usage is TRBJ2-7, with 9 bases fitting TRBD2. The V segment lost 3 bases and the J segment 4 bases; nucleotides outside the gene matches: 13. The CDR3 is made up of 16 amino acids. Germline CDR1 and CDR2: GTSNPN and SVGIG (reference sequence). CDR3 sequence reads: CAWSAMGGGRAYEQYF. The CDR3 nucleotides read TGTGCCTGGAGCGCAATGGGTGGCGGGAGGGCGTACGAGCAGTACTTC.

J is TRBJ1-5 and V is TRBV7-8; 7 bases line up with TRBD1. V dropped 1 base and J dropped 7; count of bases not matched to a gene: 7. CDR3 size: 15 residues. Germline V gene sequence: CDR1 SGHVS, CDR2 FQNEAQ. In DNA, the CDR3 is TGTGCCAGCAGCTTAGGGGCAGGGGGACACCAGCCCCAGCATTTT. Protein product: CASSLGAGGHQPQHF.

This sequence joins TRBV29-1 and TRBJ2-7, with TRBD2 matching over 8 bases. The CDR3 has 13 residues. The V segment lost 1 base and the J segment 2 bases; nucleotides outside the gene matches: 1. From germline, CDR1 is SQVTM and CDR2 ANQGSEA. CDR3 nucleotides: TGCAGCGTTGAAGGTAGCGGGACCTACGAGCAGTACTTC. Its protein is CSVEGSGTYEQYF.

The rearrangement uses TRBV7-8 and TRBJ1-5; a weak D match, TRBD1 (5 bases). The CDR3 sequence is 14 residues long. The germline V gene encodes CDR1 SGHVS and CDR2 FQNEAQ. The V and J ends lost 1 base and 5 bases respectively, with 9 bases between them. The CDR3 DNA reads as TGTGCCAGCAGCTTAGTCCCCAGGGATCAGCCCCAGCATTTT. This translates into CASSLVPRDQPQHF.

The chain combines TRBV10-2 with TRBJ2-3; D not certain. Germline V CDR1 and CDR2: WSHSY, SAAADI. The CDR3 totals 13 residues. The V and J ends lost 3 bases and 4 bases respectively, with 8 bases between them. CDR3 coding DNA: TGCGCCAGCAGTGAAACTGAGCCAGATACGCAGTATTTT. Its protein is CASSETEPDTQYF.

The J gene is TRBJ1-2, the V gene TRBV27; tentative D call: TRBD1 (5 bases). Deletions cut 6 bases from V and 3 bases from J, with 17 bases between. The CDR3 extends over 15 amino acids. The germline CDR1 and CDR2 sequences are MNHEY and SMNVEV (reference sequence). Written as DNA, the CDR3 is TGTGCCAGCAGACAAGCCGGGGGAATGGACTATGGCTACACCTTC. Translation: CASRQAGGMDYGYTF.

The chain combines TRBV18 with TRBJ2-5; D is unresolved. CDR1 KGHSH and CDR2 LQKENI come from the germline V gene. The CDR3 sequence is 11 residues long. V was pared by 4 bases and J by 2 bases, with 2 bases between. CDR3 in DNA: TGTGCCAGCTCACTACAAGAGACCCAGTACTTC. Its translation is CASSLQETQYF.

J is TRBJ1-2 and V is TRBV6-8, with D possibly matching TRBD1 (5 bases). The V end lost 8 bases, the J end lost 9 bases, and 25 bases lay between the germline ends. Germline V lookup: CDR1 MNHGY, CDR2 SAAAGT. The CDR3 loop spans 15 amino acids. CDR3 in amino acids: CASLTTGGTAESYTF. The CDR3, as DNA: TGTGCCAGCCTAACTACTGGGGGGACTGCCGAGAGCTACACCTTC.